This T cell receptor (beta chain) emerged from a study of chemoradiotherapy in HPV16-positive cancers. The table came from immunoSEQ multiplex PCR; TCRdb's copy has only in-frame clones and leaves some out. The sample includes about 12,000 clones, roughly 78% of them seen just once. In germline, CDR1 is LGHNA, CDR2 YSLEER. The germline V and J ends were trimmed by 0 bases and 3 bases, with 12 bases remaining between them. The CDR3 is made up of 15 amino acids. This material was obtained from a patient who underwent chemoradiotherapy. This receptor was obtained from a human donor with HPV-associated anogenital cancer. The chain has TRBV4-3 and TRBJ2-7; D gene unclear. This CDR3 is CASSQDGYNDYEQYF. The CDR3 coding sequence is TGCGCCAGCAGCCAAGATGGGTATAACGACTACGAGCAGTACTTC.